The 14 T cell receptor beta chains presented below share a single source sample, sequenced in a study of blood T cell repertoires in COVID-19 (dated by TCRdb to 2019 to 2021). Libraries were made using the immunoSEQ multiplex PCR assay. What TCRdb holds here is the immuneACCESS table cut down to in-frame rearrangements. Part of the clones is not present; checked against another copy, under half of the missing clones reflect an unresolved V gene, and the others are unexplained. The sample profile shows over 150,000 clones; roughly 83% of them were found once. Around 7% of the sample rests with the top ten. The specimen was peripheral blood. These receptor sequences come from a woman aged 40 to 50 with COVID-19, enrolled during active disease.

V is TRBV13 and J is TRBJ1-5; 11 positions agree with TRBD1. The CDR3 is 14 residues long. Germline-derived CDR1 and CDR2 are PRHDT and FYEKMQ (reference sequence). Trimming removed 5 bases from V and 5 bases from J; junction bases left unmatched: 2. The CDR3 sequence is CASSLGQGDQPQHF. The CDR3 nucleotides are TGTGCCAGCAGCCTGGGACAGGGGGATCAGCCCCAGCATTTT.

The chain combines TRBV29-1 with TRBJ1-6; tentatively, D is TRBD1 (6 bases). This CDR3 is 15 amino acids long. Germline V CDR1 and CDR2: SQVTM, ANQGSEA. V lost 6 bases to trimming and J lost 4 bases, with 16 bases between them. In DNA form, the CDR3 reads TGCAGCGTGCTCACAGGGTCGATTTATAATTCACCCCTCCACTTT. Translating gives CSVLTGSIYNSPLHF. The full variable domain, completed using reference TRBV29-1 and TRBJ1-6, is SAVISQKPSRDICQRGTSLTIQCQVDSQVTMMFWYRQQPGQSLTLIATANQGSEATYESGFVIDKFPISRPNLTFSTLTVSNMSPEDSSIYLCSVLTGSIYNSPLHFGNGTRLTVT.

The chain is built from TRBV7-2 and TRBJ2-3; TRBD1 is a possible D gene (6 bases). Between the trimmed V and J ends, which lost 3 bases and 9 bases, there was a span of 16 bases. From germline, CDR1 is SGHTA and CDR2 FQGNSA. The CDR3 consists of 14 residues. The CDR3 DNA reads as TGTGCCAGCAGCTTTAAGCTAACAGGGATCACGCAGTATTTT. Its translation is CASSFKLTGITQYF.

The chain joins TRBV28 to TRBJ2-1; the D is unclear. The germline gives CDR1 MDHEN, CDR2 SYDVKM. V lost 9 bases and J 12 bases, leaving 18 bases between the germline ends. This CDR3 comprises 12 residues. This chain's CDR3 is CASYSMAVGQFF. The CDR3 bases are TGTGCCAGTTATAGCATGGCGGTTGGGCAGTTCTTC.

The table lists this clone with a count of one. J is TRBJ2-5 and V is TRBV6-5; no reliable D call. The CDR3 consists of 14 residues. Germline V gene lookup returns CDR1 MNHEY and CDR2 SVGAGI. Trimming stripped 1 base from V and 5 bases from J, with 11 bases between. The CDR3 protein is CASSYYSRVETQYF. The DNA of the CDR3 is TGTGCCAGCAGTTACTATTCCCGCGTCGAGACCCAGTACTTC.

V usage is TRBV28 and J usage is TRBJ1-4; 9 positions agree with TRBD1. The CDR3 is 14 residues long. The germline V gene encodes CDR1 MDHEN and CDR2 SYDVKM. V gave up 1 base and J gave up 17 bases; unmatched junction bases: 11. The CDR3 loop reads CASSLSGTGLTLFF. CDR3 in DNA: TGTGCCAGCAGTTTATCTGGGACAGGGCTAACACTTTTTTTT.

V gene TRBV28 combines with J gene TRBJ1-4; a possible D gene is TRBD1 (5 bases). CDR1 is MDHEN and CDR2 is SYDVKM in the germline V gene. Trimming took off 4 bases at V and 2 bases at J, with 8 bases between the two ends. The CDR3 is 14 amino acids. The CDR3 here is CASSSQGTNEKLFF. Here the CDR3 DNA reads TGTGCCAGCAGTTCCCAGGGCACTAATGAAAAACTGTTTTTT.

This clone has only one observation. The chain employs TRBV10-3 and TRBJ1-1; D remains unclear. V lost 2 bases, J lost 3 bases, and 19 bases lay in between. Looked up from germline, CDR1 is ENHRY and CDR2 is SYGVKD. CDR3 length equals 17 residues. The CDR3: CAISEDRPPKRDTEAFF. The DNA for the CDR3 is TGTGCCATCAGTGAGGACCGGCCGCCCAAACGGGACACTGAAGCTTTCTTT.

The chain joins TRBV19 to TRBJ1-5; tentative D call: TRBD1 (6 bases). The germline V gene encodes CDR1 LNHDA and CDR2 SQIVND (reference sequence). The CDR3 is 15 amino acids. V lost 3 bases and J lost 1, with 10 bases in between. The DNA for the CDR3 is TGTGCCAGTAGTATTGCAGGGGCGAGCAATCAGCCCCAGCATTTT. Protein sequence: CASSIAGASNQPQHF. The whole variable domain, filled in from reference TRBV19 and TRBJ1-5, reads DGGITQSPKYLFRKEGQNVTLSCEQNLNHDAMYWYRQDPGQGLRLIYYSQIVNDFQKGDIAEGYSVSREKKESFPLTVTSAQKNPTAFYLCASSIAGASNQPQHFGDGTRLSIL.

The chain combines TRBV28 with TRBJ1-5; 7 bases are a match to TRBD1. J was trimmed by 3 bases and V by 4 bases; bases with no gene match: 6. The V gene's germline CDR1 is MDHEN and CDR2 SYDVKM. The CDR3 spans 15 residues. CDR3 DNA: TGTGCCAGCAGTTCCTTACAGGGGAACAATCAGCCCCAGCATTTT. Its protein product is CASSSLQGNNQPQHF.

The genes are TRBV7-9 and TRBJ2-1; 13 bases match TRBD2. Per the germline V gene, CDR1 is SEHNR and CDR2 is FQNEAQ (reference sequence). This CDR3 is built from 17 residues. V trimming: 5 bases; J trimming: 0 bases; junction bases outside the gene matches: 4. This CDR3 is CASSTRTSGSSYNEQFF. The CDR3 DNA reads TGTGCCAGCAGCACACGGACTAGCGGGAGCTCCTACAATGAGCAGTTCTTC.

The chain carries TRBV7-2 and TRBJ2-2; D may be TRBD1 (5 bases). V was trimmed by 5 bases and J by 8 bases, leaving 24 bases between them. CDR1 is SGHTA, CDR2 FQGNSA, per germline. The CDR3 consists of 17 residues. CDR3 loop: CASSPNARQWVPGELFF. CDR3 DNA sequence: TGTGCCAGCAGCCCGAATGCGCGACAGTGGGTACCGGGGGAGCTGTTTTTT.

The chain links TRBV5-1 to TRBJ1-4; D gene ambiguous. Germline CDR1 and CDR2: SGHRS and YFSETQ. There are 14 residues in the CDR3. V gave up 0 bases and J gave up 0 bases, with 3 bases separating them. CDR3 DNA: TGCGCCAGCAGCTTGGACACAACTAATGAAAAACTGTTTTTT. Amino acids: CASSLDTTNEKLFF.

This chain links TRBV28 with TRBJ1-1; TRBD1 agrees at 9 bases. V shed 8 bases, J shed 4 bases, and the junction held 17 bases outside the gene matches. From germline, CDR1 is MDHEN and CDR2 SYDVKM. The CDR3 length is 17 residues. CDR3 loop: CASGVPLTGGGGTEAFF. The CDR3 DNA reads as TGTGCCAGCGGGGTCCCTTTAACAGGGGGCGGAGGCACTGAAGCTTTCTTT.